The TCR beta chain described here comes from a study of identical twins. This clonotype appeared once. TCRdb analysed the 5' RACE reads with MiXCR anew, one entry per CDR3 protein. The sample has approximately 500,000 distinct CDR3 sequences, roughly a quarter seen once. Germline V CDR1 and CDR2: SGDLS, YYNGEE. V gave up 6 bases and J gave up 5 bases, with 17 bases separating them. The CDR3 extends over 14 amino acids. The sample also formed part of further work on T cells expressing NK-cell markers.

The chain links TRBV9 to TRBJ1-1; D remains ambiguous. The sequenced sample was CD4+ T cells sorted from blood. The clonotype comes from a woman aged 18-29 years in good health. In DNA form, the CDR3 reads TGTGCCAGCACCCGGCCCATTGCGGGGACTGAAGCTTTCTTT. Its protein product is CASTRPIAGTEAFF.